The sequence of this T cell receptor beta chain was determined in a study of blood T cell repertoires in COVID-19. Study overall: Whether acute or convalescent, the COVID-19 samples came from the United States, Italy and Spain. T cells, B-cell-depleted T cells, or PBMCs supplied cDNA or gDNA.

CDR3 size: 15 residues. The junction had 5 bases not matched to a gene; V was cut back by 6 bases and J by 0 bases. The germline gives CDR1 LGHDT, CDR2 YNNKEL (reference sequence). As processed by the authors: Amplifying reference gene primers gave estimates of nucleated cell counts. Data came from immunoSEQ multiplex PCR; TCRdb stores just in-frame clones and leaves some out. D and trimming were read from the DNA, whereas the V and J calls and clone size are those reported in that table. The sample carries some 100,000 clones, around 90% recorded once. This clonotype was sampled from a woman in her sixties or seventies with acute or convalescent COVID-19. The chain combines TRBV3-1 (or the pseudogene TRBV3-2) with TRBJ1-1; 9 bases align to TRBD1. The specimen was peripheral blood. The CDR3 region is CASRLQGALNTEAFF. For the CDR3, the DNA is TGTGCCAGCAGGTTACAGGGGGCCCTGAACACTGAAGCTTTCTTT.